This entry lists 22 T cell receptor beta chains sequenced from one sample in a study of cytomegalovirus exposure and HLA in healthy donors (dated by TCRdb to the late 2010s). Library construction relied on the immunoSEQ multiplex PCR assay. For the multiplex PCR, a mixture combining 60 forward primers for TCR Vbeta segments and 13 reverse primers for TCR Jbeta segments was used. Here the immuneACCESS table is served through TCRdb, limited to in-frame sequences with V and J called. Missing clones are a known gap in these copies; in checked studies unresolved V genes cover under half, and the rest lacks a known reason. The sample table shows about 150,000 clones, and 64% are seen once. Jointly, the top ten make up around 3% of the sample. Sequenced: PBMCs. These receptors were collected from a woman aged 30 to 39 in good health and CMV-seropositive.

The CDR3 loop reads CASSLGLAGAPIITDTQYF. The CDR3 nucleotides read TGCGCCAGCAGCTTGGGGCTAGCGGGGGCCCCTATAATCACAGATACGCAGTATTTT. The rearrangement joins TRBV5-1 to TRBJ2-3; TRBD2 matches 10 bases. The trim removed 0 bases at V and 2 bases at J, leaving 12 bases unmatched. This CDR3 spans 19 amino acids. Germline values: CDR1 SGHRS, CDR2 YFSETQ. Full variable domain (missing parts from reference TRBV5-1 and TRBJ2-3): KAGVTQTPRYLIKTRGQQVTLSCSPISGHRSVSWYQQTPGQGLQFLFEYFSETQRNKGNFPGRFSGRQFSNSRSEMNVSTLELGDSALYLCASSLGLAGAPIITDTQYFGPGTRLTVL.

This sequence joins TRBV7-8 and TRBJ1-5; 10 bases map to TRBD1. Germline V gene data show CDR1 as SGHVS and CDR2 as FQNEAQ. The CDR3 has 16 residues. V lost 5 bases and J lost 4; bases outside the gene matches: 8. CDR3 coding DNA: TGTGCCAGCAGCGCATGGGACAGGGGTAGTAATCAGCCCCAGCATTTT. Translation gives CASSAWDRGSNQPQHF.

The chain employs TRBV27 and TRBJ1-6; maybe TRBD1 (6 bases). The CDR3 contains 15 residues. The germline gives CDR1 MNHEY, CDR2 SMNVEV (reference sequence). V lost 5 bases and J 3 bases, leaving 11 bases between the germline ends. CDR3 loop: CASSRQQGYNSPLHF. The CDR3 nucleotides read TGTGCCAGCAGTCGCCAACAGGGCTATAATTCACCCCTCCACTTT.

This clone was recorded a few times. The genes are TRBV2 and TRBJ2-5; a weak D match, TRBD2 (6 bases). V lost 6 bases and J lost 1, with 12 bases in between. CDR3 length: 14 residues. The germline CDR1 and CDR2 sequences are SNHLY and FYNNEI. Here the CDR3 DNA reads TGTGCCAGCAGGGTCGGGACTTTCCAAGAGACCCAGTACTTC. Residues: CASRVGTFQETQYF.

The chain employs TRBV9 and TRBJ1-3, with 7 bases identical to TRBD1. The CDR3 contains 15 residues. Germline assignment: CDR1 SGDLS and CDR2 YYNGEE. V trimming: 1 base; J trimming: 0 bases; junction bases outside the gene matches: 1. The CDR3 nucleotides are TGTGCCAGCAGCGTACAGGGGGGCTCTGGAAACACCATATATTTT. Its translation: CASSVQGGSGNTIYF.

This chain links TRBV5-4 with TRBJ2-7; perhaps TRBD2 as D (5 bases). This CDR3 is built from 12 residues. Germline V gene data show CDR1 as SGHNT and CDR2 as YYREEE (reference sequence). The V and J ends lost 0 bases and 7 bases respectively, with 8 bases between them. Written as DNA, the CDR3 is TGTGCCAGCAGCTTGGGTTCGGGGGAGCAGTACTTC. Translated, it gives CASSLGSGEQYF. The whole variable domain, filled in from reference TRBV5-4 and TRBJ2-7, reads ETGVTQSPTHLIKTRGQQVTLRCSSQSGHNTVSWYQQALGQGPQFIFQYYREEENGRGNFPPRFSGLQFPNYSSELNVNALELDDSALYLCASSLGSGEQYFGPGTRLTVT.

The CDR3 sequence: CAGSSLRGSTGELFF. CDR3 nucleotide sequence: TGTGCCGGATCGAGTTTGAGGGGGAGCACCGGGGAGCTGTTTTTT. The chain has TRBV2 and TRBJ2-2; D perhaps matches TRBD1 (6 bases). CDR1 is SNHLY and CDR2 is FYNNEI in the germline V gene. V lost 11 bases to trimming and J lost 4 bases, with 20 bases between them. The CDR3 runs 15 residues.

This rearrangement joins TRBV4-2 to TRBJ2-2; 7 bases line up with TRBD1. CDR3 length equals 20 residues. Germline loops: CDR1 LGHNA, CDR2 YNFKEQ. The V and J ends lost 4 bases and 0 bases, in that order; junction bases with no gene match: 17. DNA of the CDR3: TGTGCCAGCAGCCCTCCTGTGACCTCACTACAGGGGACGAACACCGGGGAGCTGTTTTTT. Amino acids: CASSPPVTSLQGTNTGELFF.

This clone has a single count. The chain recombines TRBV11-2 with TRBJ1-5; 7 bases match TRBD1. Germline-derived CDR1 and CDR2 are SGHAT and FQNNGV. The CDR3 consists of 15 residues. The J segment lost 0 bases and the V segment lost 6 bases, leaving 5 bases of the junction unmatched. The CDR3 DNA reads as TGTGCCAGCAGTATACAGGGGTATAGCAATCAGCCCCAGCATTTT. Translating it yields CASSIQGYSNQPQHF.

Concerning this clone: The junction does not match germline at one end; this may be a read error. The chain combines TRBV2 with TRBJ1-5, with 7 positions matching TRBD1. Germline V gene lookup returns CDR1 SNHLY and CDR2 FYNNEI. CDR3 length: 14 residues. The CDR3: CASREDRVVQPQHF. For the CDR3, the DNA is TGTGCCAGCAGAGAAGACAGGGTTGTTCAGCCCCAGCATTTT.

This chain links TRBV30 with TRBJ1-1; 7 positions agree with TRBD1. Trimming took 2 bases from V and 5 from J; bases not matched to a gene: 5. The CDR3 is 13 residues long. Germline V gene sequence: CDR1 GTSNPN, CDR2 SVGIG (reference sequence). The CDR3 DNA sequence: TGTGCCTGGAGTAGGGGGCCAAGGACTGAAGCTTTCTTT. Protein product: CAWSRGPRTEAFF.

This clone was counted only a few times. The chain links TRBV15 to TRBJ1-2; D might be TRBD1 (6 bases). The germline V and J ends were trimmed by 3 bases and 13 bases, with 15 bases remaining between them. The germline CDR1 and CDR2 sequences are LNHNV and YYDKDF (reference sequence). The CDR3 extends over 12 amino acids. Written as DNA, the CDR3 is TGTGCCACCAGCAGCGACTCCAGGGGCACCACCTTC. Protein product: CATSSDSRGTTF.

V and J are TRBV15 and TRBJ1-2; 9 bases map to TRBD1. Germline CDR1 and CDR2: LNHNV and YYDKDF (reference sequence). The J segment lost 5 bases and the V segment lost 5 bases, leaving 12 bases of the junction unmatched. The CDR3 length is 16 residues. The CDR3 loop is CATSGGQGGREYGYTF. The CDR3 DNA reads TGTGCCACCAGCGGGGGACAGGGTGGTAGGGAATATGGCTACACCTTC.

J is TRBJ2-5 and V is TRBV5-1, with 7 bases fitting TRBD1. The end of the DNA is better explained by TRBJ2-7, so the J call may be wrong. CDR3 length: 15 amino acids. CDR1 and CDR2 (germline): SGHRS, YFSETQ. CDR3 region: CASSPLGGSSYEQYF. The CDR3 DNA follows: TGCGCCAGCAGCCCCTTAGGGGGCTCCTCCTACGAGCAGTACTTC.

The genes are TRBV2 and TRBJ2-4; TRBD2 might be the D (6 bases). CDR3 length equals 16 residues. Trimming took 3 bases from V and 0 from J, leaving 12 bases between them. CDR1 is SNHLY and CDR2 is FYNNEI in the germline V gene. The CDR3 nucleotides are TGTGCCAGCAGTGACGGGGGATGGAGAGCCAAAAACATTCAGTACTTC. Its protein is CASSDGGWRAKNIQYF.

The CDR3 sequence: CASSLGQGWDEQYF. The DNA for the CDR3 is TGTGCCAGCAGCTTAGGACAGGGATGGGACGAGCAGTACTTC. J is TRBJ2-7 and V is TRBV7-8; 7 bases map to TRBD1. V trimming: 1 base; J trimming: 5 bases; junction bases outside the gene matches: 5. CDR1 and CDR2 from the germline V gene are SGHVS and FQNEAQ. The CDR3 sequence is 14 residues long.

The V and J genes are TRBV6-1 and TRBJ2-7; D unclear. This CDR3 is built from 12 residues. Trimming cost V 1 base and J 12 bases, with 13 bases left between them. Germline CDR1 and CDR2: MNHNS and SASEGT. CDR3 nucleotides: TGTGCCAGCAGTGAAGGGGCACGTCTTCGGTACTTC. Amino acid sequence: CASSEGARLRYF.

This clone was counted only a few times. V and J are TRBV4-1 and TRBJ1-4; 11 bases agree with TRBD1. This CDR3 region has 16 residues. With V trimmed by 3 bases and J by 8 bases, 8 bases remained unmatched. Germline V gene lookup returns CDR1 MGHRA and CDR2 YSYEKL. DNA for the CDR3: TGCGCCAGCAGCCAGGAAAGGGGACAGGGGGGGGAAAAACTGTTTTTT. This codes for CASSQERGQGGEKLFF.

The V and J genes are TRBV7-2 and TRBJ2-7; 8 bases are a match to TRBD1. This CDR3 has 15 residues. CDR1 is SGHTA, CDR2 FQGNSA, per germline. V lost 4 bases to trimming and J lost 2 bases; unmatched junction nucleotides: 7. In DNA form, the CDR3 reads TGTGCCAGCAGCTGGGTCGGGACAGGAGCCTACGAGCAGTACTTC. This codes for CASSWVGTGAYEQYF.

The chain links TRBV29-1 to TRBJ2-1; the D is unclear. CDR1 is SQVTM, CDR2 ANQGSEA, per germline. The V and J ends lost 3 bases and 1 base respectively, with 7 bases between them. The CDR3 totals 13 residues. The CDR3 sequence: CSVDTASYNEQFF. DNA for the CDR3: TGCAGCGTTGATACTGCTTCCTACAATGAGCAGTTCTTC.

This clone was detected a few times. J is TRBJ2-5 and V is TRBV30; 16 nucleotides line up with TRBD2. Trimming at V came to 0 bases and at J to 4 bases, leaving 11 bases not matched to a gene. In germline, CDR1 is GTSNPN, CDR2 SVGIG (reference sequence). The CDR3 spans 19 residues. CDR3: CAWSVSGTSGGAYGETQYF. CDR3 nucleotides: TGTGCCTGGAGTGTATCCGGGACTAGCGGGGGGGCGTACGGAGAGACCCAGTACTTC.

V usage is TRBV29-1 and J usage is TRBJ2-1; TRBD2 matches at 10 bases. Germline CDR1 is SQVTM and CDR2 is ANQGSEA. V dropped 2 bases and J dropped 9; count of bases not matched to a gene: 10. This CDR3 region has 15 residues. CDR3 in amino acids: CSVELASGRPGEQFF. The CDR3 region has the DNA TGCAGCGTTGAACTGGCTAGCGGGAGACCTGGTGAGCAGTTCTTC.